The clone carrying this TCR beta chain was counted between two and nine times. Its target is unknown. Clinical symptoms, serum thyroxine and TRAb, thyroid ultrasound and orbital computed tomography together formed the diagnostic basis. Before ophthalmopathy appeared, progressors gave blood at initial hyperthyroidism diagnosis. PBMCs were derived from roughly 10 ml fresh peripheral blood. These data are taken from a study of T cells in Graves' hyperthyroidism and ophthalmopathy. General observations from the study: Ophthalmopathy prediction by the model preceded onset by a median roughly 6 months.

RNA transcripts gave rise to amplified TCR beta CDR3 regions. During a first-round RT-PCR of the TCR CDR3, the HTBI primer set was used. MiXCR, applied by TCRdb to the multiplex PCR reads, yields one record per CDR3 protein. The table includes approximately 370,000 distinct CDR3 sequences, about a sixth detected once. This CDR3 has 17 residues. Between the trimmed V and J ends, which lost 1 base and 0 bases, there was a span of 15 bases. Germline V gene sequence: CDR1 LNHDA, CDR2 SQIVND (reference sequence). The sequencing input was blood. The source of this sequence is a woman aged 30 to 39 with Graves' hyperthyroidism that later progressed to Graves' ophthalmopathy. The J gene is TRBJ1-1, the V gene TRBV19; D gene uncertain. CDR3: CASSIVASRTMNTEAFF. The CDR3 DNA sequence: TGTGCCAGTAGTATAGTGGCCTCCCGCACTATGAACACTGAAGCTTTCTTT.